This T cell receptor (beta chain) was captured by sequencing in a study of vaccination effects on CD4 cells after COVID-19. This CDR3 has 14 amino acids. CDR1 is GTSNPN and CDR2 is SVGIG in the germline V gene (reference sequence). The V gene lost 3 bases and the J gene lost 3 bases, with 11 bases spanning the gap. Produced via immunoSEQ multiplex PCR; TCRdb's table is partial and in-frame only. Here the sample spans more than 35,000 clones, roughly 87% being singletons. Subsequent to a culture period of approximately 11 days, CD4+ T cells were isolated. Comment on this clone: Antigen unknown.

Source: CD4+ T cells from PBMCs cultured without peptide, taken before COVID-19 vaccination. The clonotype was recovered from a human donor who received a COVID-19 vaccine. The chain links TRBV30 to TRBJ2-2; no clear D gene. The CDR3 DNA is TGTGCCTGGAGAATGGACGGTTACACCGGGGAGCTGTTTTTT. The encoded protein is CAWRMDGYTGELFF. Combining the CDR3 with reference TRBV30 and TRBJ2-2 gives the whole variable domain SQTIHQWPATLVQPVGSPLSLECTVEGTSNPNLYWYRQAAGRGLQLLFYSVGIGQISSEVPQNLSASRPQDRQFILSSKKLLLSDSGFYLCAWRMDGYTGELFFGEGSRLTVL.